This T cell receptor beta chain was recovered during a study of blood T cells in healthy people across ages. Study findings and constraints: Per million T cells, the diversity of TCR beta decreased roughly linearly as age advanced.

Next came a second PCR, run for about 7 to 12 cycles, which used a sample-barcoded 5' primer along with a J-beta primer mix. One entry per CDR3 protein, called by TCRdb with MiXCR from the 5' RACE reads. The repertoire consists of approximately 680,000 distinct CDR3 sequences, with 32% occurring once and the leading ten covering less than 20%. Total RNA, at least 6 micrograms per sample, came from PBMCs. Germline V gene lookup returns CDR1 SGHTA and CDR2 FQGNSA. The CDR3 runs 17 residues. V dropped 0 bases and J dropped 2 bases, with 16 bases sitting between them. The table lists this clonotype with many counts. No antigen is known for it.

Sequencing was done on a sample of blood. The receptor comes from a woman of 80 years or more in good health. The V call is TRBV7-2, the J call TRBJ1-2; a possible D gene is TRBD1 (6 bases). CDR3 bases: TGTGCCAGCAGCTTAGCTCCCGGAGGGGGGGAGAACTATGGCTACACCTTC. This sequence encodes CASSLAPGGGENYGYTF.